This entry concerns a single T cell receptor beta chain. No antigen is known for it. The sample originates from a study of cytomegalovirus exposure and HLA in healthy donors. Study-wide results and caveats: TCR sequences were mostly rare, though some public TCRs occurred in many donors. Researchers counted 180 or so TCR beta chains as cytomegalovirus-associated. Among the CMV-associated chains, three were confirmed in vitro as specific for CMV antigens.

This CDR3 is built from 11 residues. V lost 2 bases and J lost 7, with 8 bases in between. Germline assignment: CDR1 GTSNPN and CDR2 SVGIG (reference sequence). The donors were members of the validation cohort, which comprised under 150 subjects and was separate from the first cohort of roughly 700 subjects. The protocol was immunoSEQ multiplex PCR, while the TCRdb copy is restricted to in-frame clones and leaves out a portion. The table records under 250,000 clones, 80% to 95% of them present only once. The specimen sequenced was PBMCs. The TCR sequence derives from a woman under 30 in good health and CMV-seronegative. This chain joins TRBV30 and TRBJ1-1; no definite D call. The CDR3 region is CAWSFGLEAFF. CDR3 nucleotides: TGTGCCTGGAGTTTTGGGCTTGAAGCTTTCTTT.